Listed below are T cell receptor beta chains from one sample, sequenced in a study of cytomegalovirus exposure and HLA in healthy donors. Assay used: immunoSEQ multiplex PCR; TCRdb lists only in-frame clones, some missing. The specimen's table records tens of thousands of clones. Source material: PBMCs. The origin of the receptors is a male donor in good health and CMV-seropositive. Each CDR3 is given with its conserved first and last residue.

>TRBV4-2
CASSQDLGGGAYEQYF
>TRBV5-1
CASSLEGTANEQFF
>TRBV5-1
CASSLSRQNTEAFF
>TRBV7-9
CASSEDSYEAFF
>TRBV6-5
CASRTGRNQPQHF
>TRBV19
CASTVRGAGSSYNSPLHF
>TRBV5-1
CASSRWTSGGETQYF
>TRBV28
CASIPPQVFASTDTQYF
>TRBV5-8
CASSSTGAYEQYF
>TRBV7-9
CASSGTGGTNEKLFF
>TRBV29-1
CSVEESRGNTIYF
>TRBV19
CASEFTGSNQPQHF
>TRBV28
CASSLTKQGSGNGYTF
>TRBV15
CATSRGTTGGEQYF
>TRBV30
CAWSSTAYEQYF